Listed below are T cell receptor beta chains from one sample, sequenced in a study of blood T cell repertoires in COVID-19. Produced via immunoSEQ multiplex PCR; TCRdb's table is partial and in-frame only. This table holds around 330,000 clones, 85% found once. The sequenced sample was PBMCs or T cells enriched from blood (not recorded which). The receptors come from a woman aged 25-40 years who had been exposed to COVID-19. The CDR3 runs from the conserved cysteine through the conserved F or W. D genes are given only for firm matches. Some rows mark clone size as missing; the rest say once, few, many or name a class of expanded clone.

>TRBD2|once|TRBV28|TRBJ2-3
TGTGCCAGCAGTTTTAGTGGGGCTAGCGGGGTCTCAGATACGCAGTATTTT
CASSFSGASGVSDTQYF
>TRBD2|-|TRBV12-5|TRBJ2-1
TGTGCTAGTGGTTTGTCCCTTAGCGGGGGGGCGAATGAGCAGTTCTTC
CASGLSLSGGANEQFF
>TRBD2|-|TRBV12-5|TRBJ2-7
TGTGCTAGTGCCCTTGTCAGCGGGGTGTACCTCTACGAGCAGTACTTC
CASALVSGVYLYEQYF
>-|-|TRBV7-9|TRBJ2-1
TGTGCCAGCAGCTTAGGCCAGGGGTCCTACAATGAGCAGTTCTTC
CASSLGQGSYNEQFF
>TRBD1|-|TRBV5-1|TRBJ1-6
TGCGCCAGCAGCTTGCGGGACAGGGATTCACCCCTCCACTTT
CASSLRDRDSPLHF
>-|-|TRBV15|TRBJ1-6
TGTGCCACCAGCAGAGATGTTTCACAGGGTAATTCACCCCTCCACTTT
CATSRDVSQGNSPLHF
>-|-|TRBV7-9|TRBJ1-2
TGTGCCAGCAGCTTAACTGCTCGGAACTATGGCTACACCTTC
CASSLTARNYGYTF
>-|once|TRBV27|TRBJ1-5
TGTGCCAGCAGTGTCACAACAAATCAGCCCCAGCATTTT
CASSVTTNQPQHF
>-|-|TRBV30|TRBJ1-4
TGTGCCTGGAGTGTACTGAACGGTGAAAAACTGTTTTTT
CAWSVLNGEKLFF
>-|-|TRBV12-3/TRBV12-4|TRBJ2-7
TGTGCCAGCAGTTTAGAACTACTCTACGAGCAGTACTTC
CASSLELLYEQYF
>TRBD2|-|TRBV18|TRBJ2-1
TGTGCCAGCTCACCAGCGGTGGGGTTTGGGACTAGCCCCAATGAGCAGTTCTTC
CASSPAVGFGTSPNEQFF
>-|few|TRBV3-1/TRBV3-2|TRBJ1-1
TGTGCCAGCAGCCCCGAGGGGGGGGCGTCAGAATTTGAAGCTTTCTTT
CASSPEGGASEFEAFF
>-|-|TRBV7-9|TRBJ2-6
TGTGCCAGCAGCTCCAGAGCAGGGCCTGGGGCCAACGTCCTGACTTTC
CASSSRAGPGANVLTF
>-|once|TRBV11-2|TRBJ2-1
TGTGCCAGCAGCTTAGCGGGGAGCTCCTACAATGAGCAGTTCTTC
CASSLAGSSYNEQFF
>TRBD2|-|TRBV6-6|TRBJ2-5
TGTGCCAGCCTTTACAGCGGGGGGGAAGAGACCCAGTACTTC
CASLYSGGEETQYF
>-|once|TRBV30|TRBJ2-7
TGTGCCTGGAAGGACTCCGAAGCCCGGGAGCAGTACTTC
CAWKDSEAREQYF
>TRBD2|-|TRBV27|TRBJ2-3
TGTGCCAGCAGTTCCTTAGCGGGGGGGCTCCCAGATACGCAGTATTTT
CASSSLAGGLPDTQYF
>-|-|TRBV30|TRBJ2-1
TGTGCCTGGATCGTCGACTCGTCAGCACTCAATGAGCAGTTCTTC
CAWIVDSSALNEQFF
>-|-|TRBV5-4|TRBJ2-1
TGTGCCAGCAGCTTGCTGGACTACGCAAATGAGCAGTTCTTC
CASSLLDYANEQFF
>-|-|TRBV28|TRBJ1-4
TGTGCCAGCAGTTTGATCAGTGTTGAAAAACTGTTTTTT
CASSLISVEKLFF
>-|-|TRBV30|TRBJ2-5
TGTGCCTGGAGTCTACAGGGCCCAGAGACCCAGTACTTC
CAWSLQGPETQYF
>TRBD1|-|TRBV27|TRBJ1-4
TGTGCCAGCAGTTTGCTGGGACAGGGAGGAGAAAAACTGTTTTTT
CASSLLGQGGEKLFF
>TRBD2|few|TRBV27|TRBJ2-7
TGTGCCAGCACCAAGTTGGGAGGGACTAGCGGGACCTTCAGTAGGTACGAGCAGTACTTC
CASTKLGGTSGTFSRYEQYF
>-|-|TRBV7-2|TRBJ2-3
TGTGCCAGCAGAGGAGCAGCCACAGATACGCAGTATTTT
CASRGAATDTQYF
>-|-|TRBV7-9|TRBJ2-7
TGTGCCAGCAGCTTAAGCGGACCTCGCTACTACGAGCAGTACTTC
CASSLSGPRYYEQYF
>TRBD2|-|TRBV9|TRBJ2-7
TGTGCCAGCAGCGGTAGCGGGAGGATCAACGAGCAGTACTTC
CASSGSGRINEQYF
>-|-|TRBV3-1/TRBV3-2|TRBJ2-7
TGTGCCAGCAGCCAAGGAGACTACCTCGCCGAGCAGTACTTC
CASSQGDYLAEQYF
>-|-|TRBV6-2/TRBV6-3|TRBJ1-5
TGTGCCAGCAGTTACTCTGAGGGGGCCCAGCATTTT
CASSYSEGAQHF
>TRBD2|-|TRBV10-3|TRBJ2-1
TGTGCCATCAGTCCGGGACTAGCGGGAGGGACGATCTACAATGAGCAGTTCTTC
CAISPGLAGGTIYNEQFF
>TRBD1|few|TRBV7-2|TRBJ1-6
TGTGCCAGCAGCTCTGGGACAGGGAGAATTACACCCCTCCACTTT
CASSSGTGRITPLHF
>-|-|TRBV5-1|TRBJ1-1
TGCGCCAGCAGTCGGGGGGGACGGCTAACCATGAACACTGAAGCTTTCTTT
CASSRGGRLTMNTEAFF
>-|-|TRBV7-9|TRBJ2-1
TGTGCCAGCAAAGGACCGGGGGAGCAGTTCTTC
CASKGPGEQFF
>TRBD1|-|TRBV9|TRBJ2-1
TGTGCCAGCAGCACTTACAGGGGGAATCTCAATGAGCAGTTCTTC
CASSTYRGNLNEQFF
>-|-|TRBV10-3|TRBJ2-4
TGTGCCATCAGTGAAGGAGAAGCCAAAAACATTCAGTACTTC
CAISEGEAKNIQYF
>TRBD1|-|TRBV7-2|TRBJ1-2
TGTGCCAGCAGCTTAGATCACCTACAGGGGGCTGGCTATGGCTACACCTTC
CASSLDHLQGAGYGYTF